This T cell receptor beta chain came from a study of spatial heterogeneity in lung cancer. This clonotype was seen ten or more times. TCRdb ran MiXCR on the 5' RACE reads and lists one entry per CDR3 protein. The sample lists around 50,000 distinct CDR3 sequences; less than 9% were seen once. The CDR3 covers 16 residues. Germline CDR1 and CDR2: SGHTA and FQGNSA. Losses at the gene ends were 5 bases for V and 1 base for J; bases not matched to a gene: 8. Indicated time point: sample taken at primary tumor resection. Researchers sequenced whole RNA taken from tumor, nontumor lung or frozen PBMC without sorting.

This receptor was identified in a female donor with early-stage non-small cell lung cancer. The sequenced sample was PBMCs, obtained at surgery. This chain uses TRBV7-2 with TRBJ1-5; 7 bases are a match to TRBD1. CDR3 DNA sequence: TGTGCCAGCAGCCCAAGTTACAGGGGAAGCAATCAGCCCCAGCATTTT. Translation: CASSPSYRGSNQPQHF.